The 26 T cell receptor beta chains given below trace back to one sample, sequenced in a study of cytomegalovirus exposure and HLA in healthy donors. Both 60 Vbeta primers and 13 Jbeta primers went into the PCR. The method was immunoSEQ multiplex PCR; TCRdb's version includes in-frame clones alone and lacks a portion of them. The sample carries 120,000 to 150,000 clones, roughly 80% recorded once. Specimen: PBMCs. The source of these receptors is a female donor in good health and CMV-seronegative.

The rearrangement joins TRBV11-3 to TRBJ2-3, with D maybe TRBD2 (6 bases). CDR1 and CDR2 from the germline V gene are SGHNT and YENEEA. This CDR3 is 15 amino acids long. The V end was cut by 1 base, the J end by 2 bases, with 10 bases between. CDR3 in amino acids: CASSLGGGVTDTQYF. In DNA form, the CDR3 reads TGTGCCAGCAGCTTAGGCGGCGGGGTCACAGATACGCAGTATTTT.

The genes are TRBV6-5 and TRBJ2-7, with D perhaps TRBD2 (5 bases). The V end was cut by 7 bases, the J end by 6 bases, with 10 bases between. The CDR3 length is 11 residues. Germline CDR1 and CDR2: MNHEY and SVGAGI. The CDR3 reads CASNHAGEQYF. The CDR3 DNA reads as TGTGCCAGCAACCACGCGGGCGAGCAGTACTTC.

The CDR3 DNA is TGTGCCAGCAGTTACCCAGGGACAGCTCAGGGCTACACCTTC. Amino acids: CASSYPGTAQGYTF. The chain carries TRBV6-6 and TRBJ1-2, with 7 bases fitting TRBD1. V lost 2 bases to trimming and J lost 8 bases; unmatched junction nucleotides: 8. In germline, CDR1 is MNHNY, CDR2 SVGAGI (reference sequence). This CDR3 spans 14 amino acids.

Remarks on this clone: The CDR3 does not end in the conserved phenylalanine or tryptophan, so this is likely a read error. The rearrangement links TRBV30 to TRBJ1-5, with a possible D match to TRBD1 (5 bases). CDR3 length: 13 residues. V was pared by 2 bases and J by 7 bases, with 12 bases between. Germline V gene lookup returns CDR1 GTSNPN and CDR2 SVGIG (reference sequence). This chain's CDR3 is CAWSPTGEQPQHV. The CDR3 DNA follows: TGTGCCTGGAGTCCTACGGGGGAGCAGCCCCAGCATGTT.

This chain links TRBV27 with TRBJ1-5, with unresolved D. V was cut by 6 bases and J by 5 bases, with 14 bases left in between. The CDR3 length is 14 residues. Germline-derived CDR1 and CDR2 are MNHEY and SMNVEV (reference sequence). The CDR3 protein is CASRGGPGYQPQHF. In DNA, the CDR3 is TGTGCCAGCAGGGGAGGGCCGGGATATCAGCCCCAGCATTTT.

The genes are TRBV7-9 and TRBJ2-5, with D perhaps matching TRBD2 (6 bases). V lost 3 bases, J lost 7 bases, and 15 bases lay in between. This CDR3 has 14 amino acids. CDR1 is SEHNR and CDR2 is FQNEAQ in the germline V gene (reference sequence). CDR3 bases: TGTGCCAGCAGCTTCGGGAGTGCCGAAAGGACCCAGTACTTC. Translation gives CASSFGSAERTQYF.

The chain joins TRBV10-2 to TRBJ2-3; 7 bases map to TRBD1. CDR1 and CDR2 (germline): WSHSY, SAAADI. The CDR3 is 15 amino acids. With 5 bases clipped from V and 3 bases from J, the junction kept 8 bases outside the gene matches. The DNA for the CDR3 is TGCGCCAGCAGTAGGGACAGTGCTGTTACAGATACGCAGTATTTT. Protein: CASSRDSAVTDTQYF.

The rearrangement joins TRBV5-4 to TRBJ1-2, with D tentatively TRBD1 (5 bases). There are 15 residues in the CDR3. The germline CDR1 and CDR2 sequences are SGHNT and YYREEE (reference sequence). The V end was cut by 4 bases, the J end by 2 bases, with 15 bases between. The CDR3 DNA reads TGTGCCAGCAGCCCTGGGGCAGGGAAAAACTATGGCTACACCTTC. Encoded protein: CASSPGAGKNYGYTF. The whole variable domain, filled in from reference TRBV5-4 and TRBJ1-2, reads ETGVTQSPTHLIKTRGQQVTLRCSSQSGHNTVSWYQQALGQGPQFIFQYYREEENGRGNFPPRFSGLQFPNYSSELNVNALELDDSALYLCASSPGAGKNYGYTFGSGTRLTVV.

This clone was observed a handful of times. The chain links TRBV6-5 to TRBJ1-3; D unresolved. The CDR3 runs 14 residues. CDR1 and CDR2 (germline): MNHEY, SVGAGI. V was cut by 6 bases and J by 0 bases, with 9 bases left in between. The CDR3 region is CASRPNSSGNTIYF. The CDR3 DNA sequence: TGTGCCAGCAGGCCTAACAGCTCTGGAAACACCATATATTTT.

To note about this clone: The sample has other DNA sequences that encode this CDR3 too. The CDR3 DNA sequence: TGTGCCAGCAGTAAGGGACAGGGGGACACTGAAGCTTTCTTT. The encoded protein is CASSKGQGDTEAFF. The chain combines TRBV2 with TRBJ1-1; 11 nucleotides match TRBD1. CDR1 is SNHLY, CDR2 FYNNEI, per germline. V lost 5 bases, J lost 3 bases, and 2 bases stayed unmatched. The CDR3 runs 14 residues.

This clone occurred a few times. The V call is TRBV19, the J call TRBJ2-2; D gene unclear. The V and J ends lost 1 base and 5 bases respectively, with 2 bases between them. Per the germline V gene, CDR1 is LNHDA and CDR2 is SQIVND (reference sequence). CDR3 length: 12 residues. The CDR3 bases are TGTGCCAGTAGTATAGCTACCGGGGAGCTGTTTTTT. This gives the protein CASSIATGELFF.

V gene TRBV5-1 combines with J gene TRBJ2-3, with D hard to call. Germline V gene lookup returns CDR1 SGHRS and CDR2 YFSETQ. Between the trimmed V and J ends, which lost 4 bases and 1 base, there was a span of 13 bases. CDR3 size: 15 residues. The CDR3 DNA sequence: TGCGCCAGCAGCCCTACGGGTTCCGGCACAGATACGCAGTATTTT. It codes for CASSPTGSGTDTQYF. Combining the CDR3 with reference TRBV5-1 and TRBJ2-3 gives the whole variable domain KAGVTQTPRYLIKTRGQQVTLSCSPISGHRSVSWYQQTPGQGLQFLFEYFSETQRNKGNFPGRFSGRQFSNSRSEMNVSTLELGDSALYLCASSPTGSGTDTQYFGPGTRLTVL.

This clone was found a few times. V and J are TRBV4-1 and TRBJ1-1, with D uncertain. The V end was cut by 0 bases, the J end by 0 bases, with 5 bases between. In germline, CDR1 is MGHRA, CDR2 YSYEKL. This CDR3 region has 14 residues. As DNA, the CDR3 is TGCGCCAGCAGCCAAGATGAGTTGAACACTGAAGCTTTCTTT. Protein product: CASSQDELNTEAFF.

The chain combines TRBV28 with TRBJ1-1, with D unclear. Germline CDR1 is MDHEN and CDR2 is SYDVKM. V lost 6 bases and J lost 4, with 9 bases in between. CDR3 length equals 12 residues. CDR3 region: CASRRGSTEAFF. CDR3 nucleotide sequence: TGTGCCAGCAGGAGAGGGAGCACTGAAGCTTTCTTT.

The chain uses TRBV19 and TRBJ1-5, with D unclear. Germline CDR1 is LNHDA and CDR2 is SQIVND (reference sequence). V shed 7 bases and J shed 4 bases, with 17 bases lying between them. The CDR3 extends over 15 amino acids. CDR3 sequence (DNA): TGTGCCAGTACTACAGACCGGGGAAAAAATCAGCCCCAGCATTTT. This translates into CASTTDRGKNQPQHF.

The rearrangement uses TRBV7-6 and TRBJ2-7, with 7 bases identical to TRBD1. The germline CDR1 and CDR2 sequences are SGHVS and FNYEAQ. Trimming took 3 bases from V and 2 from J; bases not matched to a gene: 1. The CDR3 is 13 residues long. The CDR3 coding sequence is TGTGCCAGCAGCTTTGGACAGGCCTACGAGCAGTACTTC. It yields the protein CASSFGQAYEQYF. Complete variable domain (other parts from reference TRBV7-6 and TRBJ2-7): GAGVSQSPRYKVTKRGQDVALRCDPISGHVSLYWYRQALGQGPEFLTYFNYEAQQDKSGLPNDRFSAERPEGSISTLTIQRTEQRDSAMYRCASSFGQAYEQYFGPGTRLTVT.

On this clone: At one end, the junction sequence differs from germline, possibly due to a read error. This rearrangement joins TRBV7-7 to TRBJ2-1; 8 bases align to TRBD1. This CDR3 contains 17 residues. Germline V gene data show CDR1 as SSHAT and CDR2 as FNYEAQ (reference sequence). Here the CDR3 DNA reads TGTGCTAGCAGCCCGCGGACAGGGCGACTTGGGAGCAATGAGCAGTTCTTC. Protein product: CASSPRTGRLGSNEQFF. Drawing the rest from reference TRBV7-7 and TRBJ2-1, the complete variable domain is GAGVSQSPRYKVTKRGQDVTLRCDPISSHATLYWYQQALGQGPEFLTYFNYEAQPDKSGLPSDRFSAERPEGSISTLTIQRTEQRDSAMYRCASSPRTGRLGSNEQFFGPGTRLTVL.

The chain joins TRBV7-9 to TRBJ2-2; D may be TRBD2 (7 bases). The CDR3 totals 16 residues. Trimming pared 0 bases from V and 6 bases from J, leaving 14 bases between. Germline V gives CDR1 SEHNR, CDR2 FQNEAQ (reference sequence). CDR3 nucleotides: TGTGCCAGCAGCTTAGCGGGGGGGCAAGTGCCCGGGGAGCTGTTTTTT. This gives the protein CASSLAGGQVPGELFF.

The V gene is TRBV28, the J gene TRBJ2-7; 8 bases map to TRBD2. Germline CDR1 and CDR2: MDHEN and SYDVKM. There are 21 residues in the CDR3. With 3 bases clipped from V and 4 bases from J, the junction kept 26 bases outside the gene matches. The CDR3 loop reads CASSFLAGGYLYEHGFYEQYF. The CDR3 DNA is TGTGCCAGCAGTTTTCTTGCGGGAGGATACCTTTACGAGCATGGGTTTTACGAGCAGTACTTC.

V usage is TRBV10-3 and J usage is TRBJ1-1; 8 nucleotides line up with TRBD1. After removal of 8 bases from V and 5 bases from J, the junction contained 4 bases not matched to a gene. CDR1 ENHRY and CDR2 SYGVKD come from the germline V gene. This CDR3 comprises 12 residues. CDR3 DNA sequence: TGTGCCATCTCAACAGGGGGAACTGAAGCTTTCTTT. Translating gives CAISTGGTEAFF.

Regarding this clone: One end of the junction fails to match germline, which may point to a read error. The chain recombines TRBV9 with TRBJ2-7, with D perhaps TRBD2 (7 bases). Looked up from germline, CDR1 is SGDLS and CDR2 is YYNGEE. This CDR3 has 14 amino acids. CDR3 nucleotides: TGTGCCATCAGCGTAGTCGGAGGGGGGGACGAGAAGTACTTC. Translation gives CAISVVGGGDEKYF.

The chain joins TRBV7-6 to TRBJ2-1; 9 positions agree with TRBD1. CDR3 length: 17 residues. Unmatched junction bases numbered 14, after V lost 4 bases and J lost 7 bases. Germline V CDR1 and CDR2: SGHVS, FNYEAQ. CDR3 amino acids: CASSYPPGQGPLNEQFF. The CDR3 bases are TGTGCCAGCAGCTACCCGCCGGGACAGGGACCCTTAAATGAGCAGTTCTTC.

The chain carries TRBV2 and TRBJ2-1; 11 bases map to TRBD2. With 5 bases clipped from V and 4 bases from J, the junction kept 7 bases outside the gene matches. Germline assignment: CDR1 SNHLY and CDR2 FYNNEI. This CDR3 is built from 16 residues. CDR3 DNA sequence: TGTGCCAGCAGTCGCACTAGCGGGAGCCGGTACAATGAGCAGTTCTTC. This encodes CASSRTSGSRYNEQFF.

The J gene is TRBJ2-1, the V gene TRBV7-3, with TRBD2 matching over 9 bases. Germline CDR1 is SGHTA and CDR2 is FQGTGA. V shed 0 bases, J shed 5 bases, and the junction held 2 bases outside the gene matches. The CDR3 totals 15 residues. CDR3 in DNA: TGTGCCAGCAGCTTAACGCGGGAGGGGAACAATGAGCAGTTCTTC. Its protein product is CASSLTREGNNEQFF.

The chain links TRBV9 to TRBJ1-1; possibly TRBD1 for D (5 bases). The V and J ends lost 3 bases and 3 bases respectively, with 15 bases between them. CDR3 length equals 15 residues. Germline CDR1 is SGDLS and CDR2 is YYNGEE. This chain's CDR3 is CASSGTGAEDTEAFF. The DNA for the CDR3 is TGTGCCAGCAGCGGCACAGGCGCCGAGGACACTGAAGCTTTCTTT.

V is TRBV4-1 and J is TRBJ2-7, with TRBD2 matching over 14 bases. Germline V CDR1 and CDR2: MGHRA, YSYEKL. V was clipped by 3 bases and J by 4 bases; unmatched bases: 5. The CDR3 length is 16 residues. The CDR3 region has the DNA TGCGCCAGCAGCCATTCCGGGACTAGCGGGGGTTACGAGCAGTACTTC. Residues: CASSHSGTSGGYEQYF.